What follows is one TCR beta chain and its context. This sample stems from a study of T cell changes during pregnancy in multiple sclerosis. Data came from immunoSEQ multiplex PCR; TCRdb stores just in-frame clones and leaves some out. Here the sample spans under 80,000 clones, 80% to 95% being singletons. The CDR3 is 14 residues long. With 2 bases removed from V and 7 bases from J, the gap between germline ends came to 15 bases. Germline-derived CDR1 and CDR2 are SEHNR and FQNEAQ (reference sequence). The clonotype comes from a female donor in good health, enrolled as a control in a pregnancy study. Here the sequenced sample was peripheral blood, taken after pregnancy. The V gene is TRBV7-9, the J gene TRBJ2-7, with a possible D match to TRBD1 (6 bases). The CDR3, as DNA: TGTGCCAGCAGCTTATTTAAGGGGGTTGGAGAGCAGTACTTC. Translation: CASSLFKGVGEQYF.